Listed below are T cell receptor beta chains from one sample, sequenced in a study of radiotherapy plus CTLA-4 blockade in lung cancer. Produced via immunoSEQ multiplex PCR; TCRdb's table is partial and in-frame only. The table has tens of thousands of clones, roughly 81% seen once; the top ten hold roughly 4.9%. The specimen was peripheral blood, collected from a patient treated with radiotherapy plus ipilimumab. The receptors were gathered from a human donor with non-small cell lung cancer whose response to radiotherapy plus ipilimumab could not be evaluated. Each CDR3 is given with its conserved first and last residue. The D gene is left open where the match is weak. Not all rows give a size; the values are once, few, many and, for expanded clones, a class.

TRBJ2-4 TRBV5-8 . . CASSPQGDAKNIQYF TGTGCCAGCAGCCCACAGGGAGATGCCAAAAACATTCAGTACTTC
TRBJ1-2 TRBV7-2 . . CASSAFGGAGYTF TGTGCCAGCAGCGCCTTTGGGGGCGCCGGCTACACCTTC
TRBJ2-3 TRBV5-4 . . CASSLGITDTQYF TGTGCCAGCAGCTTGGGTATCACAGATACGCAGTATTTT
TRBJ1-5 TRBV2 . . CASSLLYSDSNQPQHF TGTGCCAGCAGCCTATTATATAGTGATAGCAATCAGCCCCAGCATTTT
TRBJ2-7 TRBV6-5 . . CASSYDRYEQYF TGTGCCAGCAGTTACGACAGGTACGAGCAGTACTTC
TRBJ1-1 TRBV18 . . CASSQNRGSIAFF TGTGCCAGCTCCCAAAATAGGGGATCTATAGCTTTCTTT
TRBJ2-4 TRBV28 . TRBD1 CASARDRGPLAKNIQYF TGTGCCAGCGCCCGGGACAGGGGTCCCCTAGCCAAAAACATTCAGTACTTC
TRBJ1-1 TRBV18 . TRBD1 CASSRGQGAGVVTEAFF TGTGCCAGCTCAAGAGGACAGGGGGCGGGGGTCGTCACTGAAGCTTTCTTT
TRBJ1-1 TRBV28 . TRBD1 CASRQQGGTEAFF TGTGCCAGCAGACAACAGGGGGGCACTGAAGCTTTCTTT
TRBJ2-7 TRBV6-1 once . CASSVGDTYEQYF TGTGCCAGCAGTGTTGGGGACACCTACGAGCAGTACTTC
TRBJ2-2 TRBV27 once TRBD1 CAGHLRDRPNGELFF TGTGCCGGCCACCTCCGGGACAGGCCTAACGGGGAGCTGTTTTTT
TRBJ1-1 TRBV30 . . CAWTPTGLNTEAFF TGTGCCTGGACCCCGACAGGCCTTAACACTGAAGCTTTCTTT
TRBJ2-7 TRBV18 . . CASSPTTGTYFYEQYF TGTGCCAGCTCACCAACGACAGGGACTTATTTTTACGAGCAGTACTTC
TRBJ2-7 TRBV4-1 . TRBD2 CASSHPSGSYEQYF TGCGCCAGCAGCCACCCTAGCGGGAGCTACGAGCAGTACTTC
TRBJ2-2 TRBV15 . TRBD1 CATSAPGQGLPGELFF TGTGCCACCAGCGCACCCGGACAGGGACTTCCTGGGGAGCTGTTTTTT
TRBJ2-4 TRBV21-1 . . CASSKDWDRAKNIQYF TGTGCCAGCAGCAAAGATTGGGACAGGGCCAAAAACATTCAGTACTTC
TRBJ2-1 TRBV29-1 . . CSVRGQGGNEQFF TGCAGCGTTCGCGGACAGGGAGGGAATGAGCAGTTCTTC
TRBJ2-7 TRBV29-1 . . CSAKHGEGVLYEQYF TGCAGCGCTAAACATGGAGAAGGGGTCCTCTACGAGCAGTACTTC
TRBJ2-7 TRBV5-1 . TRBD1 CASSFRTGTGGDEQYF TGCGCCAGCAGCTTCCGTACCGGGACAGGGGGCGACGAGCAGTACTTC
TRBJ2-6 TRBV4-1 . . CASSQLQTAFNVLTF TGCGCCAGCAGCCAACTACAGACAGCCTTTAACGTCCTGACTTTC
TRBJ2-1 TRBV7-7 . TRBD2 CASSLQLAGSGGEQFF TGTGCTAGCAGCTTACAACTAGCGGGTTCAGGGGGTGAGCAGTTCTTC
TRBJ2-7 TRBV9 . . CASSPSGQTSYEQYF TGTGCCAGCAGCCCCAGCGGACAGACTTCCTACGAGCAGTACTTC